What follows is one TCR beta chain and its context. Its antigen is unknown. The sample comes from a study of CD4 T cells in relation to SARS-CoV-2 and coronaviruses. Broader study findings: Monoreactive clones expanded significantly more to SARS-CoV-2 than crossreactive clones did.

CDR1 and CDR2 from the germline V gene are KGHDR and SFDVKD. V lost 3 bases and J lost 5, with 11 bases in between. The CDR3 is 14 amino acids. Repertoires were generated with immunoSEQ multiplex PCR, while TCRdb's copy carries only in-frame clones and drops some. The sample has some 29,000 clones; 60% to 80% are singletons. CD4+ T cells from unexposed donors were obtained before the COVID-19 pandemic (2011-2018). Isolation of CD4+ T cells took place after around 11 days in culture. The clonotype originates from a human donor in good health. The sequencing input was CD4+ T cells from PBMCs, cultured in vitro. The rearrangement joins TRBV24-1 to TRBJ2-3; D gene unclear. The CDR3 coding sequence is TGTGCCACCAGTGATCGGACCTGGGGAGATACGCAGTATTTT. As protein: CATSDRTWGDTQYF.